This T cell receptor beta chain was sequenced during a study of blood T cell repertoires in COVID-19. In the source study's methods: For nucleated cells, counts were estimated from reference gene primer amplification. This table comes from immunoSEQ multiplex PCR, and its TCRdb copy is limited to in-frame clones, with some not included. V and J calls and clone size are those listed in that table; D and trimming were worked out from the DNA. The top ten hold about 1.7% of the sample, which has fewer than 35,000 clones, roughly 82% seen once. Germline V gene lookup returns CDR1 SEHNR and CDR2 FQNEAQ (reference sequence). CDR3 size: 15 residues. Trimming took 1 base from V and 2 from J, leaving 12 bases between them. The table lists this clone with a few counts.

The V gene is TRBV7-9, the J gene TRBJ2-7; D is possibly TRBD1 (6 bases). The sample comprised peripheral blood. The clonotype was recovered from a man aged 80 or over with active or convalescent COVID-19. CDR3 region: CASSLGDTGPYEQYF. CDR3 bases: TGTGCCAGCAGCTTAGGGGACACCGGTCCCTACGAGCAGTACTTC.